The 8 T cell receptor beta chains in this list originate from one sample, sequenced in a study of shared clonotypes between healthy human individuals (dated by TCRdb to 2020 to 2022). Library method: the immunoSEQ multiplex PCR assay. TCRdb re-hosts the immuneACCESS table, in-frame sequences only. Its copies lack some clones; in the studies checked, an unresolved V gene accounts for under half of them, and the cause for the rest is not known. This sample gives around 1.1 million clones in total; approximately 80% of them show up just once. The top ten hold about 0.94% of the sample. The sample taken for sequencing was memory CD4+ T cells from PBMCs. The label giving this sample's cell subset or site can be read as: CD45RA-negative fraction. The receptor source for this set is a man between 18 and 35 years old in good health. Some clones in this sample may be carry-over from other donors' samples.

This sequence joins TRBV28 and TRBJ2-6; either TRBD1 or TRBD2 may supply D (5 bases each). The CDR3 is 16 amino acids. Looked up from germline, CDR1 is MDHEN and CDR2 is SYDVKM. In DNA, the CDR3 is TGTGCGATCCGGGGCAGGGATGACTCTGGGGCCAACGTCCTGACTTTC. This encodes CAIRGRDDSGANVLTF.

The chain combines TRBV2 with TRBJ1-2; D call uncertain. The CDR3 extends over 12 amino acids. Looked up from germline, CDR1 is SNHLY and CDR2 is FYNNEI. V dropped 5 bases and J dropped 1 base, with 5 bases sitting between them. The CDR3 spells CASSPSNYGYTF. The DNA of the CDR3 is TGTGCCAGCAGTCCCAGTAACTATGGCTACACCTTC.

V is TRBV28 and J is TRBJ2-7; D gene unclear. The V gene lost 2 bases and the J gene lost 3 bases, with 14 bases spanning the gap. This CDR3 is 15 amino acids long. Germline V CDR1 and CDR2: MDHEN, SYDVKM. This chain's CDR3 is CASSLDRAQDYEQYF. CDR3 bases: TGTGCCAGCAGTTTAGACCGGGCCCAAGACTACGAGCAGTACTTC.

V is TRBV30 and J is TRBJ1-1; D is possibly TRBD1 (5 bases). Germline V gene sequence: CDR1 GTSNPN, CDR2 SVGIG (reference sequence). The V gene lost 8 bases and the J gene lost 5 bases, with 9 bases spanning the gap. This CDR3 is built from 10 residues. The CDR3 loop reads CAGGWTEAFF. The CDR3 DNA reads as TGTGCCGGGGGATGGACTGAAGCTTTCTTT.

Remarks on this clone: The CDR3 ends on some other residue instead of the conserved phenylalanine or tryptophan, so this is likely a read error. The genes are TRBV6-5 and TRBJ1-2, with a tentative D call TRBD1 (5 bases). Trimming removed 11 bases from V and 4 bases from J, with 17 bases in between. Germline-derived CDR1 and CDR2 are MNHEY and SVGAGI. This CDR3 region has 13 residues. The DNA of the CDR3 is TGTGCCGGCAACGACGGGGCGGTCTATGGCTACACCCTC. Amino acid sequence: CAGNDGAVYGYTL.

CDR3 sequence (DNA): TGTGCCAGCAGTTTATTGGGAAATCGCTATGGCTACACCTTC. It translates to CASSLLGNRYGYTF. This sequence joins TRBV28 and TRBJ1-2; D remains unclear. The CDR3 sequence is 14 residues long. Germline lookup yields CDR1 MDHEN and CDR2 SYDVKM. V was trimmed by 1 base and J by 4 bases, leaving 10 bases between them.

The chain combines TRBV5-4 with TRBJ2-3; 9 positions match TRBD1. Losses at the gene ends were 4 bases for V and 6 bases for J; bases not matched to a gene: 6. This CDR3 spans 14 amino acids. The germline CDR1 and CDR2 sequences are SGHNT and YYREEE (reference sequence). The DNA of the CDR3 is TGTGCCAGCAGCCGCTACGGACAGGGGGATACGCAGTATTTT. The encoded protein is CASSRYGQGDTQYF.

The V and J genes are TRBV27 and TRBJ2-3, with a possible D match to TRBD1 (8 bases). The germline CDR1 and CDR2 sequences are MNHEY and SMNVEV (reference sequence). V lost 4 bases and J 5 bases, leaving 16 bases between the germline ends. The CDR3 is made up of 15 amino acids. CDR3 sequence reads: CASSSGQGGGDTQYF. The CDR3 DNA reads as TGTGCCAGCAGTTCCGGACAGGGAGGGGGAGATACGCAGTATTTT.